These 3 T cell receptor beta chains came from one sample sequenced in a study of T cell responses to AZD1222 COVID-19 vaccine (dated by TCRdb to the early 2020s). The library relied on the immunoSEQ multiplex PCR assay. TCRdb took over this immuneACCESS table, retaining in-frame rearrangements with V and J assigned. Such tables are incomplete; in checked studies, under half of the missing clones stem from an unresolved V gene, and the remainder is unexplained. A total of fewer than 90,000 clones appear in this sample, approximately 90% of them only once. Roughly 12% of the sample rests with the top ten. This sample's time point label indicates: about 28 days (+/-7) after the second vaccine dose. The material sequenced was peripheral blood, taken 28 days after the second AZD1222 dose. The receptors stem from an adult who received the AZD1222 COVID-19 vaccine.

The chain is built from TRBV3-1 (or the pseudogene TRBV3-2) and TRBJ1-6; D gene unclear. The V end lost 0 bases, the J end lost 8 bases, and 14 bases lay between the germline ends. CDR3 length: 16 residues. Germline V gene lookup returns CDR1 LGHDT and CDR2 YNNKEL (reference sequence). CDR3 amino acids: CASSQDWAGNYSPLHF. The CDR3 bases are TGTGCCAGCAGCCAAGATTGGGCGGGGAACTATTCACCCCTCCACTTT.

The V and J genes are TRBV5-1 and TRBJ1-4, with D possibly being TRBD1 (6 bases). The CDR3 is 15 amino acids. Trimming shortened V by 5 bases and J by 4 bases, and 15 bases separated the two germline ends. Germline V lookup: CDR1 SGHRS, CDR2 YFSETQ. The CDR3 DNA reads TGCGCCAGCAGTCGCGGCGACAGGTTTAATGAAAAACTGTTTTTT. It specifies CASSRGDRFNEKLFF.

The chain uses TRBV2 and TRBJ1-5, with D uncertain. Germline V gives CDR1 SNHLY, CDR2 FYNNEI. The CDR3 consists of 12 residues. V lost 6 bases to trimming and J lost 10 bases, with 13 bases between them. The DNA of the CDR3 is TGTGCCAGCAGGGATACTCAAGGTCCCCAGCATTTT. Protein sequence: CASRDTQGPQHF.